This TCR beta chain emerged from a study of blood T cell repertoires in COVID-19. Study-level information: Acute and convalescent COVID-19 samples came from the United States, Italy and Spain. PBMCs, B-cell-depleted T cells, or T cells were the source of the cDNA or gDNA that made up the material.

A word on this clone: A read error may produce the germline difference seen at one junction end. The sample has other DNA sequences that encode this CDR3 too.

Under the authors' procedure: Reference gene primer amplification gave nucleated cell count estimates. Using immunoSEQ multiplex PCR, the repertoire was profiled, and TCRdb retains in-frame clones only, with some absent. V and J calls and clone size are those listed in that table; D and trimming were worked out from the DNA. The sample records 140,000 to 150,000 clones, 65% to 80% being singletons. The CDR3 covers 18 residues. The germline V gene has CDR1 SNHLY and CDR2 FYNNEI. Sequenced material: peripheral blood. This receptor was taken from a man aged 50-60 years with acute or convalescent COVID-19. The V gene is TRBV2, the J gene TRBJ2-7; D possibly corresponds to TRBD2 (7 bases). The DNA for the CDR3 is TGTGCCAGCAGAGAAGTGAAGGGTGGTGGGGGGGGCGACTACGAGCAGTACTTC. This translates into CASREVKGGGGGDYEQYF.